Following are 11 T cell receptor beta chains from one sample sequenced in a study of shared clonotypes between healthy human individuals. Naive CD8 populations comprised CD45RO-negative cells positively selected for CCR7, excluding terminally differentiated effector memory CD45RA+ cells. Sequencing was performed with immunoSEQ multiplex PCR; in TCRdb, only in-frame clones are kept and a portion is missing. The sample yields about 2 million clones, around 96% seen once. The specimen sequenced was naive CD8+ T cells sorted from blood. The source of these receptors is a young man in good health.

CDR3 protein: CASSQVGGAGYEQYF. CDR3 in DNA: TGCGCCAGCAGCCAAGTGGGCGGGGCTGGCTACGAGCAGTACTTC. The genes are TRBV4-1 and TRBJ2-7, with D tentatively TRBD2 (6 bases). The V end was cut by 1 base, the J end by 3 bases, with 13 bases between. The CDR3 sequence is 15 residues long. Germline V CDR1 and CDR2: MGHRA, YSYEKL.

The chain combines TRBV5-4 with TRBJ1-2; D ambiguous. V lost 6 bases, J lost 1 base, and 22 bases lay in between. CDR3 length: 17 residues. Germline loops: CDR1 SGHNT, CDR2 YYREEE (reference sequence). CDR3 in DNA: TGTGCCAGCACCCCCAGTGAACGGCTGCTGATTAACTATGGCTACACCTTC. Translating gives CASTPSERLLINYGYTF.

V and J are TRBV7-9 and TRBJ1-4, with 7 bases aligning to TRBD1. V lost 8 bases and J lost 5; bases outside the gene matches: 11. The CDR3 covers 15 residues. The germline CDR1 and CDR2 sequences are SEHNR and FQNEAQ (reference sequence). The CDR3 DNA follows: TGTGCCAGCCTACTCACAGGGGATTTGAATGAAAAACTGTTTTTT. It is translated as CASLLTGDLNEKLFF.

This clone was detected only once. The CDR3 spells CASSLSGAPQETQYF. The CDR3, as DNA: TGCGCCAGCAGCCTCTCGGGGGCTCCACAAGAGACCCAGTACTTC. The rearrangement joins TRBV4-1 to TRBJ2-5; D is tentatively TRBD1 or TRBD2 (6 bases each). Trimming took off 4 bases at V and 2 bases at J, with 14 bases between the two ends. Germline V gene data show CDR1 as MGHRA and CDR2 as YSYEKL. The CDR3 runs to 15 residues.

About this clone: Other DNA sequences within the sample encode an identical CDR3. The rearrangement uses TRBV15 and TRBJ2-7, with 11 positions matching TRBD1. Germline V gene data show CDR1 as LNHNV and CDR2 as YYDKDF (reference sequence). The trim removed 5 bases at V and 1 base at J, leaving 1 base unmatched. The CDR3 covers 14 residues. The CDR3 spells CATSRDRGSYEQYF. The CDR3 DNA is TGTGCCACCAGCCGGGACAGGGGGTCCTACGAGCAGTACTTC.

The chain carries TRBV4-3 and TRBJ2-2; maybe TRBD2 (6 bases). V lost 3 bases and J lost 7, with 18 bases in between. Germline V CDR1 and CDR2: LGHNA, YSLEER. This CDR3 is 16 amino acids long. In DNA form, the CDR3 reads TGCGCCAGCAGCCATGCCCCGGGAGTGGAGGGCGGGGAGCTGTTTTTT. Its protein product is CASSHAPGVEGGELFF.

The chain carries TRBV2 and TRBJ2-1; D might be TRBD2 (6 bases). This CDR3 is 13 amino acids long. V was pared by 6 bases and J by 0 bases, with 6 bases between. Germline assignment: CDR1 SNHLY and CDR2 FYNNEI. The CDR3 DNA reads as TGTGCCAGCAGCGGGAGCTCCTACAATGAGCAGTTCTTC. Translating it yields CASSGSSYNEQFF. Together with reference TRBV2 and TRBJ2-1, the CDR3 gives the full variable domain: EPEVTQTPSHQVTQMGQEVILRCVPISNHLYFYWYRQILGQKVEFLVSFYNNEISEKSEIFDDQFSVERPDGSNFTLKIRSTKLEDSAMYFCASSGSSYNEQFFGPGTRLTVL.

The chain combines TRBV13 with TRBJ2-7; the D gene is possibly TRBD1 (5 bases). With 5 bases removed from V and 4 bases from J, the gap between germline ends came to 15 bases. The CDR3 runs 14 residues. The germline gives CDR1 PRHDT, CDR2 FYEKMQ (reference sequence). The CDR3 protein is CASSHWERGYEQYF. DNA of the CDR3: TGTGCCAGCAGCCATTGGGAAAGGGGATACGAGCAGTACTTC.

As concerns this clone: This same CDR3 is encoded by further DNA sequences in the sample. V and J are TRBV27 and TRBJ2-1, with 16 bases aligning to TRBD2. The germline gives CDR1 MNHEY, CDR2 SMNVEV (reference sequence). There are 15 residues in the CDR3. Unmatched junction bases numbered 1, after V lost 3 bases and J lost 8 bases. For the CDR3, the DNA is TGTGCCAGCAGTTTGGGGACTAGCGGGGGGGATGAGCAGTTCTTC. Translation: CASSLGTSGGDEQFF.

V is TRBV7-9 and J is TRBJ2-5, with TRBD2 as a possible D gene (5 bases). Germline V gene sequence: CDR1 SEHNR, CDR2 FQNEAQ (reference sequence). There are 14 residues in the CDR3. The V end lost 2 bases, the J end lost 1 base, and 8 bases lay between the germline ends. The CDR3, as DNA: TGTGCCAGCAGCTTAAGCGGTCTCCAAGAGACCCAGTACTTC. It yields the protein CASSLSGLQETQYF. Filled out from reference TRBV7-9 and TRBJ2-5, the complete variable domain reads DTGVSQNPRHKITKRGQNVTFRCDPISEHNRLYWYRQTLGQGPEFLTYFQNEAQLEKSRLLSDRFSAERPKGSFSTLEIQRTEQGDSAMYLCASSLSGLQETQYFGPGTRLLVL.

The chain joins TRBV6-5 to TRBJ2-3, with unresolved D. Trimming took off 7 bases at V and 6 bases at J, with 5 bases between the two ends. Germline V lookup: CDR1 MNHEY, CDR2 SVGAGI. The length of the CDR3 is 10 residues. The CDR3 region has the DNA TGTGCCAGCACCTGGGATACGCAGTATTTT. Encoded protein: CASTWDTQYF.